Listed below are T cell receptor beta chains from one sample, sequenced in a study of blood T cells in healthy people across ages. TCRdb used MiXCR to reprocess the 5' RACE reads, holding one entry per CDR3 protein. The data contain roughly 1.5 million distinct CDR3 sequences, approximately 42% of them seen just once; the ten biggest clones take up about 4.1%. The sequencing input was blood. All receptors derive from a woman under 30 in good health. CDR3s include the opening cysteine and the closing phenylalanine or tryptophan. Each record gives: CDR3 protein, J gene, V gene, clone size. The listing skips clone size in some rows; elsewhere it reads once, few, many or a size class.

CDR3 protein: CSARPPPSGNQPQHF
J gene: TRBJ1-5
V gene: TRBV20-1
clone size: -

CDR3 protein: CAISRGQGGPGANEKLFF
J gene: TRBJ1-4
V gene: TRBV10-3
clone size: few

CDR3 protein: CASNPGPTNEKLFF
J gene: TRBJ1-4
V gene: TRBV6-2/TRBV6-3
clone size: few

CDR3 protein: CASSYGGTKHNEQFF
J gene: TRBJ2-1
V gene: TRBV6-5
clone size: -

CDR3 protein: CASRGLKGNEQYF
J gene: TRBJ2-7
V gene: TRBV6-1
clone size: -

CDR3 protein: CASRSNSPLHF
J gene: TRBJ1-6
V gene: TRBV3-1
clone size: few

CDR3 protein: CASSVDRAETQFF
J gene: TRBJ2-1
V gene: TRBV27
clone size: -

CDR3 protein: CSVLDRDRQETQYF
J gene: TRBJ2-5
V gene: TRBV29-1
clone size: -

CDR3 protein: CASSTSDREETQYF
J gene: TRBJ2-5
V gene: TRBV12-3/TRBV12-4
clone size: -

CDR3 protein: CASSQDWRQGVVYGYTF
J gene: TRBJ1-2
V gene: TRBV4-1
clone size: many

CDR3 protein: CASSQDTLTEAFF
J gene: TRBJ1-1
V gene: TRBV12-3/TRBV12-4
clone size: -

CDR3 protein: CASSWLSGTDTQYF
J gene: TRBJ2-3
V gene: TRBV5-1
clone size: -

CDR3 protein: CASSYVTGLTDSYNSPLHF
J gene: TRBJ1-6
V gene: TRBV6-5
clone size: -

CDR3 protein: CSARVGQIKGDGYTF
J gene: TRBJ1-2
V gene: TRBV20-1
clone size: few

CDR3 protein: CASSSGTASNQPQHF
J gene: TRBJ1-5
V gene: TRBV12-3/TRBV12-4
clone size: few

CDR3 protein: CASSLGISGKIDTQYF
J gene: TRBJ2-3
V gene: TRBV11-2
clone size: -

CDR3 protein: CASSPGGNSYNEQFF
J gene: TRBJ2-1
V gene: TRBV27
clone size: few

CDR3 protein: CASSKKGGVQNEQYF
J gene: TRBJ2-5
V gene: TRBV21-1
clone size: -

CDR3 protein: CASSLYGDPEAFF
J gene: TRBJ1-1
V gene: TRBV7-2
clone size: -

CDR3 protein: CSVPRVGGGYTF
J gene: TRBJ1-2
V gene: TRBV29-1
clone size: few

CDR3 protein: CASSTGTGVGYTF
J gene: TRBJ1-2
V gene: TRBV12-3/TRBV12-4
clone size: many

CDR3 protein: CASSLLMGQGSPQHF
J gene: TRBJ1-5
V gene: TRBV4-3
clone size: -

CDR3 protein: CASSLATRGLNTGELFF
J gene: TRBJ2-2
V gene: TRBV7-9
clone size: once

CDR3 protein: CASSLAGDETQYF
J gene: TRBJ2-5
V gene: TRBV5-6
clone size: few

CDR3 protein: CATSEPGGYNEQFF
J gene: TRBJ2-1
V gene: TRBV24-1
clone size: -

CDR3 protein: CASSLGASQETQYF
J gene: TRBJ2-5
V gene: TRBV7-2
clone size: few

CDR3 protein: CASSLVAGGKANYGYTF
J gene: TRBJ1-2
V gene: TRBV7-2
clone size: few

CDR3 protein: CASSPGTPRDTQYF
J gene: TRBJ2-3
V gene: TRBV9
clone size: -

CDR3 protein: CGVERLNVGTDTQYF
J gene: TRBJ2-3
V gene: TRBV29-1
clone size: -

CDR3 protein: CASSPRDAGGTDTQYF
J gene: TRBJ2-3
V gene: TRBV4-3
clone size: few

CDR3 protein: CASRNPGQGYNEQFF
J gene: TRBJ2-1
V gene: TRBV19
clone size: few

CDR3 protein: CASSQDRRLEQYF
J gene: TRBJ2-7
V gene: TRBV4-3
clone size: -

CDR3 protein: CASRTGLGNTIYF
J gene: TRBJ1-3
V gene: TRBV12-3/TRBV12-4
clone size: few

CDR3 protein: CASRVRGGMMNEQYF
J gene: TRBJ2-7
V gene: TRBV13
clone size: -

CDR3 protein: CAISVENTEAFF
J gene: TRBJ1-1
V gene: TRBV10-3
clone size: -

CDR3 protein: CASSYQGVRTDIQYF
J gene: TRBJ2-4
V gene: TRBV6-6
clone size: -

CDR3 protein: CSARRSGGHEQFF
J gene: TRBJ2-1
V gene: TRBV20-1
clone size: -

CDR3 protein: CASSLGGDGNQPQHF
J gene: TRBJ1-5
V gene: TRBV12-3/TRBV12-4
clone size: few

CDR3 protein: CASSQHSIRGLGGYTF
J gene: TRBJ1-2
V gene: TRBV4-3
clone size: -

CDR3 protein: CASSQLKTGGGTDTQYF
J gene: TRBJ2-3
V gene: TRBV5-1
clone size: few

CDR3 protein: CAGSLETSEGEQFF
J gene: TRBJ2-1
V gene: TRBV11-2
clone size: -

CDR3 protein: CSASGTRNNEQFF
J gene: TRBJ2-1
V gene: TRBV20-1
clone size: few

CDR3 protein: CASSQRGQGIYGYTF
J gene: TRBJ1-2
V gene: TRBV27
clone size: -

CDR3 protein: CASSRAPSGDYNEQFF
J gene: TRBJ2-1
V gene: TRBV7-3
clone size: -

CDR3 protein: CASSVGDIASTDTQYF
J gene: TRBJ2-3
V gene: TRBV9
clone size: -

CDR3 protein: CASSLWGGRAYNEQFF
J gene: TRBJ2-1
V gene: TRBV12-3/TRBV12-4
clone size: -

CDR3 protein: CSVEEGEYEQYF
J gene: TRBJ2-7
V gene: TRBV29-1
clone size: -

CDR3 protein: CAISEFGTGEEQYF
J gene: TRBJ2-7
V gene: TRBV10-3
clone size: -

CDR3 protein: CASSYVQGPYNEQFF
J gene: TRBJ2-1
V gene: TRBV6-5
clone size: -

CDR3 protein: CACSLTGTGSYNEQFF
J gene: TRBJ2-1
V gene: TRBV7-2
clone size: -

CDR3 protein: CASSQLTPNSALGNTGELFF
J gene: TRBJ2-2
V gene: TRBV4-3
clone size: -

CDR3 protein: CASSQTVEKLFF
J gene: TRBJ1-4
V gene: TRBV4-2
clone size: few